Each of the 25 T cell receptor beta chains below was sequenced from the same sample in a study of T cell changes during pregnancy in multiple sclerosis. Clones were read by immunoSEQ multiplex PCR, and TCRdb kept only the in-frame ones, dropping some. The repertoire holds roughly 45,000 clones, 85% to 90% seen once, with approximately 4.7% in the top ten. The sample here was peripheral blood, taken in the second trimester of pregnancy. The source of these receptors is a female donor in good health, enrolled as a control in a pregnancy study.

The J gene is TRBJ2-5, the V gene TRBV6-6; TRBD2 matches 8 bases. After removal of 6 bases from V and 5 bases from J, the junction contained 11 bases not matched to a gene. Germline V gene lookup returns CDR1 MNHNY and CDR2 SVGAGI (reference sequence). The CDR3 extends over 15 amino acids. CDR3 sequence (DNA): TGTGCCAGCAGGCCAAGGAGCGGGAGTCAGGAGACCCAGTACTTC. Amino acid sequence: CASRPRSGSQETQYF.

The gene calls are TRBV14 and TRBJ2-7; 8 bases fit TRBD1. This CDR3 spans 18 amino acids. CDR1 is SGHDN, CDR2 FVKESK, per germline. J lost 1 base, V lost 2 bases, and 13 bases had no gene match. In DNA, the CDR3 is TGTGCCAGCAGCCAACTGCCCGTCCGGGACAGGCCTTCCTACGAGCAGTACTTC. Encoded protein: CASSQLPVRDRPSYEQYF.

The V and J genes are TRBV7-9 and TRBJ2-3; the match to TRBD2 covers 7 bases. CDR3 length: 15 amino acids. Germline V gene data show CDR1 as SEHNR and CDR2 as FQNEAQ (reference sequence). J was trimmed by 2 bases and V by 5 bases; bases with no gene match: 7. CDR3 amino acids: CASSPKRGDTDTQYF. CDR3 nucleotide sequence: TGTGCCAGCAGCCCTAAGCGGGGTGACACAGATACGCAGTATTTT. Full variable domain (remainder filled in from reference TRBV7-9 and TRBJ2-3): DTGVSQNPRHKITKRGQNVTFRCDPISEHNRLYWYRQTLGQGPEFLTYFQNEAQLEKSRLLSDRFSAERPKGSFSTLEIQRTEQGDSAMYLCASSPKRGDTDTQYFGPGTRLTVL.

V and J are TRBV13 and TRBJ1-1; TRBD1 matches 7 bases. V was pared by 4 bases and J by 8 bases, with 7 bases of the junction left unmatched. The CDR3 runs to 13 residues. CDR1 PRHDT and CDR2 FYEKMQ come from the germline V gene (reference sequence). The CDR3 protein is CASSSTNRGEAFF. The CDR3 region has the DNA TGTGCCAGCAGCTCCACTAACAGGGGAGAAGCTTTCTTT.

The V gene is TRBV18, the J gene TRBJ1-1; 9 bases fit TRBD1. Germline CDR1 is KGHSH and CDR2 is LQKENI. This CDR3 comprises 14 residues. V lost 2 bases and J lost 4; bases outside the gene matches: 2. This chain's CDR3 is CASSPSDRGTEAFF. The CDR3 DNA sequence: TGTGCCAGCTCACCATCGGACAGGGGCACTGAAGCTTTCTTT.

V is TRBV27 and J is TRBJ2-7; TRBD1 aligns across 7 bases. The CDR3 totals 14 residues. J was trimmed by 7 bases and V by 3 bases; bases with no gene match: 9. The germline V gene has CDR1 MNHEY and CDR2 SMNVEV (reference sequence). CDR3: CASSFNRGAKEQYF. The CDR3 DNA follows: TGTGCCAGCAGTTTTAACAGGGGAGCGAAAGAGCAGTACTTC.

The rearrangement links TRBV30 to TRBJ2-6; D is perhaps TRBD1 (6 bases). Germline CDR1 and CDR2: GTSNPN and SVGIG (reference sequence). V was clipped by 4 bases and J by 1 base, with 14 bases between them. CDR3 length: 16 amino acids. CDR3 sequence: CAWKIKGGSGANVLTF. The CDR3 DNA is TGTGCCTGGAAGATAAAAGGGGGATCTGGGGCCAACGTCCTGACTTTC.

This chain joins TRBV6-5 and TRBJ2-1; TRBD2 might be the D (6 bases). The V gene lost 5 bases and the J gene lost 3 bases, with 8 bases spanning the gap. The CDR3 loop spans 13 amino acids. CDR1 is MNHEY and CDR2 is SVGAGI in the germline V gene. The CDR3 DNA follows: TGTGCCAGCAGTGGGACTTTCTACAATGAGCAGTTCTTC. Translating gives CASSGTFYNEQFF.

V usage is TRBV25-1 and J usage is TRBJ2-7; possible D gene TRBD1, 6 bases. There are 14 residues in the CDR3. V gave up 4 bases and J gave up 2 bases, with 12 bases separating them. The germline gives CDR1 MGHDK, CDR2 SYGVNS. This CDR3 reads CASSGLDSPYEQYF. The CDR3 DNA reads as TGTGCCAGCAGTGGCCTGGACAGTCCCTACGAGCAGTACTTC.

The rearrangement uses TRBV30 and TRBJ1-2, with D possibly matching TRBD1 (6 bases). Germline V gene data show CDR1 as GTSNPN and CDR2 as SVGIG (reference sequence). Trimming pared 5 bases from V and 6 bases from J, leaving 16 bases between. The CDR3 has 13 residues. The CDR3 spells CAWHKPGGNGYTF. CDR3 in DNA: TGTGCCTGGCACAAACCTGGGGGCAATGGCTACACCTTC.

This chain uses TRBV2 with TRBJ1-4; 9 bases match TRBD1. Germline values: CDR1 SNHLY, CDR2 FYNNEI. CDR3 length equals 14 residues. Trimming cost V 6 bases and J 3 bases; bases outside gene matches: 2. This CDR3 is CASRDRGSNEKLFF. In DNA form, the CDR3 reads TGTGCCAGCAGGGACAGGGGATCTAATGAAAAACTGTTTTTT.

V and J are TRBV4-3 and TRBJ2-7; 7 nucleotides line up with TRBD2. V trimming: 0 bases; J trimming: 9 bases; junction bases outside the gene matches: 23. This CDR3 spans 19 amino acids. The germline CDR1 and CDR2 sequences are LGHNA and YSLEER. CDR3 sequence (DNA): TGCGCCAGCAGCCAAGATCACCAGACGGGCGCGGGGGTTGTTACGGGGCAGTACTTC. Its translation: CASSQDHQTGAGVVTGQYF.

The chain carries TRBV27 and TRBJ2-2; D not certain. In germline, CDR1 is MNHEY, CDR2 SMNVEV (reference sequence). The CDR3 runs 16 residues. The V and J ends lost 5 bases and 1 base respectively, with 14 bases between them. CDR3 coding DNA: TGTGCCAGCAGTCAGCTTGGGCAGGAGAACACCGGGGAGCTGTTTTTT. It specifies CASSQLGQENTGELFF.

V and J are TRBV25-1 and TRBJ1-1; 7 nucleotides match TRBD1. V lost 4 bases, J lost 8 bases, and 7 bases stayed unmatched. The germline gives CDR1 MGHDK, CDR2 SYGVNS. The CDR3 loop spans 13 amino acids. CDR3 region: CASSGLRGSEAFF. The CDR3 bases are TGTGCCAGCAGTGGACTCAGGGGGTCAGAAGCTTTCTTT. Using reference TRBV25-1 and TRBJ1-1 for the parts outside the CDR3, the full variable domain is EADIYQTPRYLVIGTGKKITLECSQTMGHDKMYWYQQDPGMELHLIHYSYGVNSTEKGDLSSESTVSRIRTEHFPLTLESARPSHTSQYLCASSGLRGSEAFFGQGTRLTVV.

The CDR3 here is CASSQDTPGWSYGYTF. For the CDR3, the DNA is TGCGCCAGCAGCCAAGATACCCCTGGGTGGAGCTATGGCTACACCTTC. This chain links TRBV4-3 with TRBJ1-2, with D hard to call. V lost 0 bases to trimming and J lost 4 bases, with 15 bases between them. CDR1 is LGHNA and CDR2 is YSLEER in the germline V gene. The CDR3 extends over 16 amino acids.

This clone came up many times. J is TRBJ2-7 and V is TRBV4-2; the match to TRBD2 covers 10 bases. Germline CDR1 is LGHNA and CDR2 is YNFKEQ. The CDR3 is made up of 15 amino acids. The trim removed 1 base at V and 0 bases at J, leaving 0 bases unmatched. DNA for the CDR3: TGTGCCAGCAGCCAAGGACTAGCGGGCTCCTACGAGCAGTACTTC. This translates into CASSQGLAGSYEQYF.

Only one count was recorded for this clone. This rearrangement joins TRBV5-1 to TRBJ2-7; D perhaps matches TRBD2 (5 bases). The V gene's germline CDR1 is SGHRS and CDR2 YFSETQ. V lost 0 bases and J 0 bases, leaving 10 bases between the germline ends. The CDR3 covers 15 residues. For the CDR3, the DNA is TGCGCCAGCAGCTTGGGGAGTGGGAGCTCCTACGAGCAGTACTTC. Translating gives CASSLGSGSSYEQYF.

The rearrangement links TRBV27 to TRBJ2-7; D is possibly TRBD2 (5 bases). V was pared by 5 bases and J by 0 bases, with 11 bases between. Germline-derived CDR1 and CDR2 are MNHEY and SMNVEV (reference sequence). This CDR3 contains 14 residues. The chain's CDR3 is CASSPEALSYEQYF. CDR3 DNA: TGTGCCAGCAGTCCGGAGGCCCTCTCCTACGAGCAGTACTTC.

The chain couples TRBV18 to TRBJ1-5; TRBD1 aligns across 9 bases. Germline assignment: CDR1 KGHSH and CDR2 LQKENI. The CDR3 runs 17 residues. Germline trimming cut 3 bases from V and 0 bases from J; bases unmatched to any gene: 6. CDR3 loop: CASSPDRGRYSNQPQHF. The CDR3 DNA follows: TGTGCCAGCTCACCGGACAGGGGCCGGTATAGCAATCAGCCCCAGCATTTT.

This clone was seen only once. V and J are TRBV6-5 and TRBJ2-7, with D tentatively TRBD2 (5 bases). This CDR3 is built from 13 residues. The V end was cut by 6 bases, the J end by 1 base, with 10 bases between. Germline CDR1 is MNHEY and CDR2 is SVGAGI. In DNA, the CDR3 is TGTGCCAGCAGGCCACTAGTTTCCTACGAGCAGTACTTC. Protein sequence: CASRPLVSYEQYF.

This chain's CDR3 is CASSVGLGENAQYF. DNA of the CDR3: TGTGCCAGCAGCGTAGGCTTAGGAGAGAATGCCCAGTACTTC. The V and J genes are TRBV9 and TRBJ2-5; D not resolved. CDR3 length: 14 amino acids. The germline V gene encodes CDR1 SGDLS and CDR2 YYNGEE. V was shortened by 0 bases and J by 9 bases, with 15 bases between the two germline ends.

V and J are TRBV18 and TRBJ2-4; 7 bases line up with TRBD1. The V gene end was trimmed by 4 bases and the J gene end by 10 bases; junction bases not matched to a gene: 7. In germline, CDR1 is KGHSH, CDR2 LQKENI. CDR3 size: 13 residues. The CDR3 loop is CASSRDSPKIQYF. CDR3 nucleotide sequence: TGTGCCAGCTCACGGGACAGCCCGAAGATTCAGTACTTC.

The chain employs TRBV11-1 and TRBJ2-5; 10 bases are a match to TRBD1. The CDR3 is 17 amino acids. With V trimmed by 5 bases and J by 5 bases, 14 bases remained unmatched. Germline V gene data show CDR1 as SGHAT and CDR2 as FQDESV (reference sequence). The CDR3 DNA reads as TGTGCCAGCAGCCGGCAGGGAGGGACAGGGGTTCAGGAGACCCAGTACTTC. This sequence encodes CASSRQGGTGVQETQYF. Based on the CDR3 plus reference TRBV11-1 and TRBJ2-5, the full variable domain is EAEVAQSPRYKITEKSQAVAFWCDPISGHATLYWYRQILGQGPELLVQFQDESVVDDSQLPKDRFSAERLKGVDSTLKIQPAELGDSAMYLCASSRQGGTGVQETQYFGPGTRLLVL.

The J gene is TRBJ2-2, the V gene TRBV10-3, with 9 bases aligning to TRBD1. V lost 2 bases to trimming and J lost 6 bases; unmatched junction nucleotides: 7. Germline V gene data show CDR1 as ENHRY and CDR2 as SYGVKD. The CDR3 extends over 16 amino acids. The CDR3 protein is CAISERGQGSAGELFF. The CDR3 DNA is TGTGCCATCAGTGAGAGGGGACAGGGATCGGCCGGGGAGCTGTTTTTT.

The chain employs TRBV5-1 and TRBJ2-1; D is unresolved. The CDR3 is 14 amino acids. V was pared by 6 bases and J by 0 bases, with 10 bases between. From germline, CDR1 is SGHRS and CDR2 YFSETQ. As DNA, the CDR3 is TGCGCCAGCACCGAGGAGAGCTCCTACAATGAGCAGTTCTTC. Translation gives CASTEESSYNEQFF.